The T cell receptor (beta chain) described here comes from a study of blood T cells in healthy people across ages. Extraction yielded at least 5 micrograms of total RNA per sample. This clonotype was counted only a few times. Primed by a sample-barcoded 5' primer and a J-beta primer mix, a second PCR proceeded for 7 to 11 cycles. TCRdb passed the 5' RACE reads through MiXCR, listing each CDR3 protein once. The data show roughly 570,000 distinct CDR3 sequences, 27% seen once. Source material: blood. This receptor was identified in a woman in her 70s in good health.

The CDR3 sequence is CASSFAHRGMNTEAFF. The CDR3 DNA is TGTGCCAGCAGCTTCGCTCACAGGGGGATGAACACTGAAGCTTTCTTT. The J gene is TRBJ1-1, the V gene TRBV11-3; 8 bases are a match to TRBD1. Germline CDR1 reads SGHNT; CDR2 reads YENEEA. The CDR3 is made up of 16 amino acids. Trimming cost V 3 bases and J 0 bases; bases outside gene matches: 6.